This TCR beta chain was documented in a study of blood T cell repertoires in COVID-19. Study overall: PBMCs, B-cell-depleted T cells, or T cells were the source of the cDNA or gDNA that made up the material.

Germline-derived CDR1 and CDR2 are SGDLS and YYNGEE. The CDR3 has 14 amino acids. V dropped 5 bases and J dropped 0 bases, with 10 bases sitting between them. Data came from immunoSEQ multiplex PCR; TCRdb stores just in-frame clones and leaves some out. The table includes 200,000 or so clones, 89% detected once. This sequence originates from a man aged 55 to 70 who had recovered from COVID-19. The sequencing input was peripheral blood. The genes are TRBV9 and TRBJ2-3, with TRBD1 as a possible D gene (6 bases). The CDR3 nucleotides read TGTGCCAGCAGTTGGACAGCTAGCACAGATACGCAGTATTTT. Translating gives CASSWTASTDTQYF.